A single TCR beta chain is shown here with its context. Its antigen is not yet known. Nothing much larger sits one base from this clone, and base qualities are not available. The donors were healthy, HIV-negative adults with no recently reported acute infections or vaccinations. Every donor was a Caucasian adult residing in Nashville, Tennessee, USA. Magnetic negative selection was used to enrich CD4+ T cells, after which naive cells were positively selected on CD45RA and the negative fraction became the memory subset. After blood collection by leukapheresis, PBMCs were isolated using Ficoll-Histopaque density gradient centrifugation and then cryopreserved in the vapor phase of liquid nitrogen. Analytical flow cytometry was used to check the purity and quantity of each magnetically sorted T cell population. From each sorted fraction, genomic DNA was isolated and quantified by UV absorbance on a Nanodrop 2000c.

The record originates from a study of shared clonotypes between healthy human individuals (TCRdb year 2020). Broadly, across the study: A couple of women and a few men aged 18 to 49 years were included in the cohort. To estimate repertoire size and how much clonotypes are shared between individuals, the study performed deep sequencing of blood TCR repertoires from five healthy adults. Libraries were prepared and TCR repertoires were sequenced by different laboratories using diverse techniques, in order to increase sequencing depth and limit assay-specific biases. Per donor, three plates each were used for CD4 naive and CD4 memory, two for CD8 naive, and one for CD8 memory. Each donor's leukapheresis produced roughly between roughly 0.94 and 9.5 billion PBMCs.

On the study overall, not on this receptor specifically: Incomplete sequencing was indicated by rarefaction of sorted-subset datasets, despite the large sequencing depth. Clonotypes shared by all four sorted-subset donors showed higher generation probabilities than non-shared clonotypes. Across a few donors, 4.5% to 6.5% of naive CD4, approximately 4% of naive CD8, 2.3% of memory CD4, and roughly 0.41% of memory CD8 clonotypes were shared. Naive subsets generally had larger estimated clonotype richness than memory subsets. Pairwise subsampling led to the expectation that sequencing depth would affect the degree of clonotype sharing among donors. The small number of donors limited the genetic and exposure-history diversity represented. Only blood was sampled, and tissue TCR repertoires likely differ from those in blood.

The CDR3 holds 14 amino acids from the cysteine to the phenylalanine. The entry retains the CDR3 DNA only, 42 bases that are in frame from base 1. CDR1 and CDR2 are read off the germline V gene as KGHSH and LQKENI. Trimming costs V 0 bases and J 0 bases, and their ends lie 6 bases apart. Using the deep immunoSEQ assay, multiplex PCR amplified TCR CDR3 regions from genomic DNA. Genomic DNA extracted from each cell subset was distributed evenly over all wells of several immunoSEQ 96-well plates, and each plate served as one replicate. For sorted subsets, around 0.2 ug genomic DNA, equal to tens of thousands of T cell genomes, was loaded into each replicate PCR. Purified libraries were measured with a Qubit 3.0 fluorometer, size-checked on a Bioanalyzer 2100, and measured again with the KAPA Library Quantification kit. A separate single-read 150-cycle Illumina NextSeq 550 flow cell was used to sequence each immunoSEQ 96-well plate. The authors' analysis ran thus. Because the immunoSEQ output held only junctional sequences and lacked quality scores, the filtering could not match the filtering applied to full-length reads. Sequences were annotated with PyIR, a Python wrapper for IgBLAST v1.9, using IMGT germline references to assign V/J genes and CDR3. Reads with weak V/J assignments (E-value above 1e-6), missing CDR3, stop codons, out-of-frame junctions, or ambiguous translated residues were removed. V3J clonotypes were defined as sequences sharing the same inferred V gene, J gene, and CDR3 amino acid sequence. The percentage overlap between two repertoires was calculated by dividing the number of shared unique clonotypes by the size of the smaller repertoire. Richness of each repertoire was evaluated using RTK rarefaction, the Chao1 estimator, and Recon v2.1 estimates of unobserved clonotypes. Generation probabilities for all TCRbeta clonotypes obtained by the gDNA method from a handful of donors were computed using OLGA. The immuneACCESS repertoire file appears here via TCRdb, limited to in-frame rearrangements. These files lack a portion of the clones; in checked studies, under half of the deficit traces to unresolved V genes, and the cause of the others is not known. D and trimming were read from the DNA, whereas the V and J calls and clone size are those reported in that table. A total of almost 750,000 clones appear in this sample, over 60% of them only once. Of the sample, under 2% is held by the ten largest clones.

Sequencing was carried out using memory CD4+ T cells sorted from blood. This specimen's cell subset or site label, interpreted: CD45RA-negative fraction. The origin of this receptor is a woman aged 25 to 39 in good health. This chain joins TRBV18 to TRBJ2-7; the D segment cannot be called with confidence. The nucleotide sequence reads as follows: TGTGCCAGCTCACCACCTGGGAACTCCTACGAGCAGTACTTC. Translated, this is CASSPPGNSYEQYF.